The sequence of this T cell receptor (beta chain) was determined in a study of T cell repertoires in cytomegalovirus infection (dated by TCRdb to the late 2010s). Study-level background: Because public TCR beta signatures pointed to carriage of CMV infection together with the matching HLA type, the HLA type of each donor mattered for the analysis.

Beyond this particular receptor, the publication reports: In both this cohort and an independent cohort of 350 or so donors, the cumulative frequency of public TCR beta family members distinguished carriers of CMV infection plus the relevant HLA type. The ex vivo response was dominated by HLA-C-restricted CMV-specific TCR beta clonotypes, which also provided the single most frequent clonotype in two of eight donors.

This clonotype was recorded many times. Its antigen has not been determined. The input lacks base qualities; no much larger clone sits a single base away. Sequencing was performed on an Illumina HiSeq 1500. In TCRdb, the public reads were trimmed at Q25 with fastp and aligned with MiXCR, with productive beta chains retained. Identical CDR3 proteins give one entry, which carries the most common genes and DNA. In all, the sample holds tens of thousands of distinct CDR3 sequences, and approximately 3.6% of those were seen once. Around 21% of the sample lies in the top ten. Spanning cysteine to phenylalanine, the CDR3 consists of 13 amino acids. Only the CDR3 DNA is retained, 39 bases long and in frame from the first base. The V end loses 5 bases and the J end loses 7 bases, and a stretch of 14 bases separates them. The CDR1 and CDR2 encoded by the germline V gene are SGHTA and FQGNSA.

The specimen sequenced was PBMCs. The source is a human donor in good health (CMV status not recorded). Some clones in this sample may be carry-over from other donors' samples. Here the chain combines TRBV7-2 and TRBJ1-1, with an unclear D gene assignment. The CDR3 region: CASSPRGGVEAFF. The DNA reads TGTGCCAGCAGCCCCCGAGGTGGGGTTGAAGCTTTCTTT. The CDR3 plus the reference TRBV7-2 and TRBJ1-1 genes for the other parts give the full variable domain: GAGVSQSPSNKVTEKGKDVELRCDPISGHTALYWYRQSLGQGLEFLIYFQGNSAPDKSGLPSDRFSAERTGGSVSTLTIQRTQQEDSAVYLCASSPRGGVEAFFGQGTRLTVV.